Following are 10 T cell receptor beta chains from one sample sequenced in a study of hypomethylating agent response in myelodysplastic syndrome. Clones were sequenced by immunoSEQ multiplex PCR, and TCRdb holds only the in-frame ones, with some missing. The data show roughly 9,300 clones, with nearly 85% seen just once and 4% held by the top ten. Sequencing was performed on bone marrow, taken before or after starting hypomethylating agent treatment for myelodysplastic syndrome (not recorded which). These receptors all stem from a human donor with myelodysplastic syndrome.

The CDR3: CASSRTGGTKNEQFF. The CDR3 nucleotides read TGTGCCAGCAGCCGGACAGGGGGCACCAAAAATGAGCAGTTCTTC. The chain is built from TRBV11-1 and TRBJ2-1; 11 bases map to TRBD1. CDR1 SGHAT and CDR2 FQDESV come from the germline V gene (reference sequence). CDR3 length equals 15 residues. V shed 5 bases, J shed 7 bases, and the junction held 7 bases outside the gene matches.

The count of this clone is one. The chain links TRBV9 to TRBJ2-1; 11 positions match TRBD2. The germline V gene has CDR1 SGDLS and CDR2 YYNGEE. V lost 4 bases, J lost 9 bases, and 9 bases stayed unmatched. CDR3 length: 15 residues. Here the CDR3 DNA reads TGTGCCAGCAGCCCAGACACTAGCGGGGGAGGTGAGCAGTTCTTC. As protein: CASSPDTSGGGEQFF.

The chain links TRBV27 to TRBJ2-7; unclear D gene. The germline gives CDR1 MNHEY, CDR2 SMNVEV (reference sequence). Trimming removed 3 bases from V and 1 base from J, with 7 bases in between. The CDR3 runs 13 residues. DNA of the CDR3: TGTGCCAGCAGTTTGGTTGCTTCCTACGAGCAGTACTTC. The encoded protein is CASSLVASYEQYF.

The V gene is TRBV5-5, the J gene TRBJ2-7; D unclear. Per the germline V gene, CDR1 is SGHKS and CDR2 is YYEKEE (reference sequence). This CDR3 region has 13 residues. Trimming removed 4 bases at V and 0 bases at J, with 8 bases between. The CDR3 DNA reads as TGTGCCAGCAGCAGCTACAGCTCCTACGAGCAGTACTTC. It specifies CASSSYSSYEQYF. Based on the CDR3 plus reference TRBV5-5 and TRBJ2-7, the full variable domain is DAGVTQSPTHLIKTRGQQVTLRCSPISGHKSVSWYQQVLGQGPQFIFQYYEKEERGRGNFPDRFSARQFPNYSSELNVNALLLGDSALYLCASSSYSSYEQYFGPGTRLTVT.

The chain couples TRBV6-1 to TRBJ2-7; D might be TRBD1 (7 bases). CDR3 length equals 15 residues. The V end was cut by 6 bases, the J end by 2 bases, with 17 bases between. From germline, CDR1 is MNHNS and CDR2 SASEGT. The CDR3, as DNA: TGTGCCAGCAGCGAAAGGGGGCGCGGGACCTACGAGCAGTACTTC. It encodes CASSERGRGTYEQYF.

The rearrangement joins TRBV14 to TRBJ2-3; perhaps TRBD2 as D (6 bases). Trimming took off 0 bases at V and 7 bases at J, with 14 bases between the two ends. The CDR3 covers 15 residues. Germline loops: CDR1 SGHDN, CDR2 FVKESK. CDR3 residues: CASSQDSGARYTQYF. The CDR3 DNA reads TGTGCCAGCAGCCAAGATTCGGGAGCCCGGTATACGCAGTATTTT.

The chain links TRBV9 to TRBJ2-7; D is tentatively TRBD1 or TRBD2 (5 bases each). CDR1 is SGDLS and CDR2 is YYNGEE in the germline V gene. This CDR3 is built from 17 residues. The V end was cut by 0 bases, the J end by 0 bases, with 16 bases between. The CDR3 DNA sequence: TGTGCCAGCAGCGTAGTGGGGGTTGTCAGGGTCTCCTACGAGCAGTACTTC. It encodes CASSVVGVVRVSYEQYF.

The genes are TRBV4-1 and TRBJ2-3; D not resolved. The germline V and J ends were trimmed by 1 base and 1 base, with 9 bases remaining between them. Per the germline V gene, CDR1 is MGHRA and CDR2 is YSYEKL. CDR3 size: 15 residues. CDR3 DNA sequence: TGCGCCAGCAGCCAAGGGGTCCTTCGCACAGATACGCAGTATTTT. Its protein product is CASSQGVLRTDTQYF.

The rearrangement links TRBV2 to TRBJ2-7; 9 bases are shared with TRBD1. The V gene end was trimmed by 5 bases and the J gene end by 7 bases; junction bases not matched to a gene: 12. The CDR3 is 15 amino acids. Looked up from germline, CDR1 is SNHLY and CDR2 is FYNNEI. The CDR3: CASSLRTGDIREQYF. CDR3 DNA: TGTGCCAGCAGTCTTAGGACAGGGGACATCCGAGAGCAGTACTTC.

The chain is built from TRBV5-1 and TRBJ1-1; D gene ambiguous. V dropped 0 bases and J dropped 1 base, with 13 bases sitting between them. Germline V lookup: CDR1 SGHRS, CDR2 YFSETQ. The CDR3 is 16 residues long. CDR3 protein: CASSLGSISRNTEAFF. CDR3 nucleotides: TGCGCCAGCAGCTTGGGGAGTATCAGTAGGAACACTGAAGCTTTCTTT.